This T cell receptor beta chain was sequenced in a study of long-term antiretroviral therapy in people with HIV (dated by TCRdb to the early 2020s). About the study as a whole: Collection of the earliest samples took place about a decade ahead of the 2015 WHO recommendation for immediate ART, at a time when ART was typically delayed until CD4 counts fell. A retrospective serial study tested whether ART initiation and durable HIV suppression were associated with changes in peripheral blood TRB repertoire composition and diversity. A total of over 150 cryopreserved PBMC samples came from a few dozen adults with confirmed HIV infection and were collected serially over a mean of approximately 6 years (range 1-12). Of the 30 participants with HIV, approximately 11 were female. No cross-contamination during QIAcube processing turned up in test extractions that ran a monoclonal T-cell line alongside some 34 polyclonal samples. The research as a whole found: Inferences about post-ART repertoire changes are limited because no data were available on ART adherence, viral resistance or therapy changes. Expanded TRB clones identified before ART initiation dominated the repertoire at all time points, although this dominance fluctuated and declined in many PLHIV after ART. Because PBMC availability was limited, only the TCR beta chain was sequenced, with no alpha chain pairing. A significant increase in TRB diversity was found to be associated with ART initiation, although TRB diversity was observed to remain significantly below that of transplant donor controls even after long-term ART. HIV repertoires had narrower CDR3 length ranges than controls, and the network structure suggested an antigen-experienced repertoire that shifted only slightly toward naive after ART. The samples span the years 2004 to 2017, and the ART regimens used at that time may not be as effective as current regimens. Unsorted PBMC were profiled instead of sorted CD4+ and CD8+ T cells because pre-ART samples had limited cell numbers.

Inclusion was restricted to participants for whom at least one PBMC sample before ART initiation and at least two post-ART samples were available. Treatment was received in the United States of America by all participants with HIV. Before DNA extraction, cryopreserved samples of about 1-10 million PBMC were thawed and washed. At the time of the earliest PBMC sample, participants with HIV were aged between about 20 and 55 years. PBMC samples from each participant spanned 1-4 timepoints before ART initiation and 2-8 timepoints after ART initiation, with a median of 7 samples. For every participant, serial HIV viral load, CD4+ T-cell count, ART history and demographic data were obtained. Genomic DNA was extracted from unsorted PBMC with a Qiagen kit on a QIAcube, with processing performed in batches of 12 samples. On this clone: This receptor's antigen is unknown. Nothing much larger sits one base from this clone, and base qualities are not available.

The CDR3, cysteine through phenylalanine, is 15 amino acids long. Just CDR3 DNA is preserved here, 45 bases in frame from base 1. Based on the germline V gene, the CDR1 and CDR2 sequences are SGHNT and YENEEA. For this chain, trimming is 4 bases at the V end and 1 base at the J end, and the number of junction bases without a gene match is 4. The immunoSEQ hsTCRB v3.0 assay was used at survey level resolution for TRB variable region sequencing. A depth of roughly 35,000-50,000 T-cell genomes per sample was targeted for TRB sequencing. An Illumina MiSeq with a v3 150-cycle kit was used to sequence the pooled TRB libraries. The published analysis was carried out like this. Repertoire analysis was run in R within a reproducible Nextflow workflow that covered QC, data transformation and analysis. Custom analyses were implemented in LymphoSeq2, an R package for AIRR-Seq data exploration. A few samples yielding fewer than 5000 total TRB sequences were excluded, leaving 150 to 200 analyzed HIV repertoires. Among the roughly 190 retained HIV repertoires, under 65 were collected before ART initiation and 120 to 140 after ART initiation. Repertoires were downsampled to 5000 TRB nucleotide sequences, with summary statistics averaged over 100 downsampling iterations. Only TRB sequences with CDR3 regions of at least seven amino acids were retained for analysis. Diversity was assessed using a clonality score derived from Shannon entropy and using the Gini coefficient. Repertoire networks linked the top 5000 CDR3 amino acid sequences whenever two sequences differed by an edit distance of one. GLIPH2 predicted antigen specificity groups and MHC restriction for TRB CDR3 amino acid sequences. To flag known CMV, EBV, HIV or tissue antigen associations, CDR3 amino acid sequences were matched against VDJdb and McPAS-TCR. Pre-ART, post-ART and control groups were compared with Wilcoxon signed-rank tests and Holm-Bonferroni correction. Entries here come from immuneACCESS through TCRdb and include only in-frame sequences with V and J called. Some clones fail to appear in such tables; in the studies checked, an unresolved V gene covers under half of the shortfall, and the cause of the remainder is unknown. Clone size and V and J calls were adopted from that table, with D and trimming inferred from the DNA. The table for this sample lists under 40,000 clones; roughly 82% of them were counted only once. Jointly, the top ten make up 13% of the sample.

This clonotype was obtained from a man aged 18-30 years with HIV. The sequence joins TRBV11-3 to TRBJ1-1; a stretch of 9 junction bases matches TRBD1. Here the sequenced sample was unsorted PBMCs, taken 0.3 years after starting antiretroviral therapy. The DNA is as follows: TGTGCCAGCAGCTCACGGACAGGGGCGAACACTGAAGCTTTCTTT. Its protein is CASSSRTGANTEAFF.